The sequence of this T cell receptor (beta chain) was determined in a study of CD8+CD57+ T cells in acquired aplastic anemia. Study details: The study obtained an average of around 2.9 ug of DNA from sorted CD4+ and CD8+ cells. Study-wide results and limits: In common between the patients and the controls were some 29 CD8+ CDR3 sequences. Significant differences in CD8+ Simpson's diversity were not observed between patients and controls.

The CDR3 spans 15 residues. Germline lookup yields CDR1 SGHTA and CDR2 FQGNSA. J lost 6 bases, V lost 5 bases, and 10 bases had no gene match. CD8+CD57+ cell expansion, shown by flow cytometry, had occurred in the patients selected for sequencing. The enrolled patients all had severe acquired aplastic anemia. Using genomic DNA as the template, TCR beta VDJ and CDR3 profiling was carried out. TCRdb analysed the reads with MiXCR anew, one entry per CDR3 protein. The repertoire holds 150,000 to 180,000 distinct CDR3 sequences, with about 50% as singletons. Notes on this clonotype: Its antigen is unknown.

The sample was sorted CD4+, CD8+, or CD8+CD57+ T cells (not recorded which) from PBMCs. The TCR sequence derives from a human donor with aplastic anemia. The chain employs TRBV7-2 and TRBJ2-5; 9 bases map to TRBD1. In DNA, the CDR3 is TGTGCCAGCAGCAAGCAAACAGGGGGCGGTAAGACCCAGTACTTC. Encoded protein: CASSKQTGGGKTQYF. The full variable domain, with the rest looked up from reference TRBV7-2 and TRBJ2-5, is GAGVSQSPSNKVTEKGKDVELRCDPISGHTALYWYRQSLGQGLEFLIYFQGNSAPDKSGLPSDRFSAERTGGSVSTLTIQRTQQEDSAVYLCASSKQTGGGKTQYFGPGTRLLVL.